This TCR beta chain appears in the sequencing data of a study of shared clonotypes between healthy human individuals. Study in general: The study used three CD4 naive, three CD4 memory, two CD8 naive and one CD8 memory plate per donor.

The assay ran at deep level. Assay: immunoSEQ multiplex PCR; the TCRdb copy retains only in-frame clones and omits some. Here the sample spans approximately 2,000,000 clones, 80% to 95% being singletons. As defined, naive CD8 cells were CD45RO-negative and positively selected for CCR7, with terminally differentiated effector memory CD45RA+ cells excluded. The germline V gene has CDR1 MDHEN and CDR2 SYDVKM. Trimming took 6 bases from V and 0 from J, leaving 11 bases between them. This CDR3 is built from 15 residues. This clonotype originated in a man aged 18-30 years in good health. Some clones in this sample may be carry-over from other donors' samples. The sequencing sample was made of naive CD8+ T cells from PBMCs. The chain couples TRBV28 to TRBJ1-4, with D hard to call. The CDR3 spells CASRMTFATNEKLFF. Here the CDR3 DNA reads TGTGCCAGCAGGATGACGTTTGCAACTAATGAAAAACTGTTTTTT.